This T cell receptor (beta chain) was sequenced for a study of cytomegalovirus exposure and HLA in healthy donors. General study points: Despite most TCR sequences being rare, some public TCRs occurred in many donors. Immune exposure was documented only through CMV serostatus.

On this clone: The target antigen is unknown.

Trimming took 8 bases from V and 1 from J; bases not matched to a gene: 5. The CDR3 is made up of 14 amino acids. Per the germline V gene, CDR1 is ENHRY and CDR2 is SYGVKD. PCR amplification relied on 60 Vbeta primers (plus 13 Jbeta primers). Measured with immunoSEQ multiplex PCR; TCRdb has only the in-frame clones, and not every one. The data hold approximately 84,000 clones, with 65% to 75% observed a single time. This chain joins TRBV10-3 and TRBJ2-3; TRBD2 matches at 8 bases. The specimen was PBMCs. The TCR originated in a man aged 35 to 55 in good health and CMV-seropositive. For the CDR3, the DNA is TGTGCCATCGGGATTAGCGGGGGCACAGATACGCAGTATTTT. Translating it yields CAIGISGGTDTQYF.